The T cell receptor beta chain described here comes from a study of beta chain features in type 1 diabetes. Study background: Patient and healthy donor groups were alike in age, gender and cell yields. Study-wide results and caveats: The question of HLA type influencing TCRB rearrangement was one that remained unresolved here.

What was sequenced were expressed TCRB transcripts, since all of the isolated RNA had been reverse transcribed. Sequencing was performed with immunoSEQ multiplex PCR; in TCRdb, only in-frame clones are kept and a portion is missing. Here the sample spans 300,000 to 350,000 clones, roughly 8% being singletons. The CDR3 is made up of 16 amino acids. This clone came up a few times. Its antigen is not identified. Sequenced sample: central memory CD4+ T cells from blood. The receptor's source is a young woman in good health. The chain couples TRBV21-1 to TRBJ2-5; TRBD2, the table's D call, was not compared with the DNA. TRBV21-1 is noted as a pseudogene. In nucleotides, the CDR3 is TGTGCCAGCAGCCCTGGACCTAGCGGAATCCAAGAGACCCAGTACTTC. It is translated as CASSPGPSGIQETQYF.